This T cell receptor (beta chain) was identified during a study of T cells in Graves' hyperthyroidism and ophthalmopathy. Broader study findings: A model built on 13 V-J features separated ophthalmopathy from stable hyperthyroidism.

This clonotype was seen a handful of times. The antigen remains undetermined. Orbital computed tomography and thyroid ultrasound, together with serum TRAb and thyroxine and clinical symptoms, were used for diagnoses. Amplification of TCR beta CDR3 regions was performed using RNA transcripts as template. Initially, a first-round RT-PCR of the TCR CDR3 employed the HTBI primer set. TCRdb reprocessed the multiplex PCR reads with MiXCR, giving one entry per CDR3 protein. The data show over 400,000 distinct CDR3 sequences, with 22% seen just once and around 47% held by the top ten. The CDR3 has 14 residues. Looked up from germline, CDR1 is MDHEN and CDR2 is SYDVKM. Losses at the gene ends were 6 bases for V and 7 bases for J; bases not matched to a gene: 11.

The sequencing sample was made of blood. The chain has TRBV28 and TRBJ2-5; TRBD1 matches at 7 bases. The source is a woman in her 70s with Graves' ophthalmopathy. The CDR3 sequence: CASRVTGVVGTQYF. In DNA form, the CDR3 reads TGTGCCAGCAGAGTTACAGGGGTAGTTGGGACCCAGTACTTC.